Shown below are 18 T cell receptor beta chains from a single sample sequenced in a study of T cell repertoires in cytomegalovirus infection. From the reads, TCRdb called clonotypes with MiXCR, one entry per CDR3 protein. The sample contains 150,000 or so distinct CDR3 sequences, roughly 6.5% of which appear only once. Sequences were obtained from PBMCs. These receptors came from a human donor in good health (CMV status not recorded). Some clones in this sample may be carry-over from other donors' samples.

This clonotype has more than one count but fewer than ten. This sequence joins TRBV20-1 and TRBJ2-1; the D gene is possibly TRBD2 (6 bases). In germline, CDR1 is DFQATT, CDR2 SNEGSKA (reference sequence). This CDR3 comprises 16 residues. The V end lost 5 bases, the J end lost 4 bases, and 21 bases lay between the germline ends. In nucleotides, the CDR3 is TGCAGTGCTCCTCTACTAGCTCCTGGGCCATACAATGAGCAGTTCTTC. Translated, it gives CSAPLLAPGPYNEQFF.

Turning to this clonotype: Its ends do not fully match the called genes, so a read error is possible. This chain links TRBV7-3 with TRBJ2-1, with 8 positions matching TRBD2. Germline lookup yields CDR1 SGHTA and CDR2 FQGTGA. The CDR3 covers 14 residues. The CDR3 nucleotides are TGTGCCAGCAGCTTACGGCGGGGGGCCGGTGAGCAGTTATTC. The encoded protein is CASSLRRGAGEQLF.

The sample holds a few counts of this clonotype. The chain links TRBV28 to TRBJ1-1; D unresolved. CDR3 length equals 12 residues. CDR1 is MDHEN and CDR2 is SYDVKM in the germline V gene. V shed 7 bases and J shed 2 bases, with 8 bases lying between them. The CDR3 here is CASNTANTEAFF. CDR3 DNA: TGTGCCAGCAACACGGCCAACACTGAAGCTTTCTTT.

This clonotype ranks as medium-sized (0.01 to 0.1%). The V call is TRBV7-2, the J call TRBJ2-2; D is unresolved. Germline V CDR1 and CDR2: SGHTA, FQGNSA. Trimming pared 3 bases from V and 7 bases from J, leaving 15 bases between. The CDR3 has 15 residues. The CDR3 DNA sequence: TGTGCCAGCAGCTTGGCCCTTGGAGTACGCGGGGAGCTGTTTTTT. Its protein is CASSLALGVRGELFF.

This clonotype came up many times. V and J are TRBV7-6 and TRBJ1-2; D gene unclear. Trimming cost V 1 base and J 5 bases, with 11 bases left between them. CDR1 and CDR2 (germline): SGHVS, FNYEAQ. This CDR3 has 14 amino acids. As DNA, the CDR3 is TGTGCCAGCAGCTTAGTCCCGTCACTTTATGGCTACACCTTC. Translated: CASSLVPSLYGYTF.

Ten or more counts support this clonotype. The chain carries TRBV12-3 or TRBV12-4 and TRBJ1-1; 10 nucleotides agree with TRBD1. This CDR3 is 14 amino acids long. The V and J ends lost 6 bases and 5 bases, in that order; junction bases with no gene match: 6. CDR3 DNA: TGTGCCAGCAGCCGGACAGGGGGATTAACTGAAGCTTTCTTT. Amino acids: CASSRTGGLTEAFF.

This clonotype has a single count. This sequence joins TRBV2 and TRBJ1-6; D not resolved. This CDR3 comprises 15 residues. The germline gives CDR1 SNHLY, CDR2 FYNNEI. Deletions cut 2 bases from V and 7 bases from J, with 12 bases between. The DNA of the CDR3 is TGTGCCAGCAGTGAAATGGGCCAGCCAAATTCACCCCTCCACTTT. Amino acid sequence: CASSEMGQPNSPLHF.

In its sample, this clonotype was seen a few times. The chain joins TRBV7-9 to TRBJ1-6; D gene uncertain. The germline V gene encodes CDR1 SEHNR and CDR2 FQNEAQ (reference sequence). V gave up 6 bases and J gave up 5 bases, with 11 bases separating them. The CDR3 contains 14 residues. DNA for the CDR3: TGTGCCAGCAGGCTTGCGGGAGATAATTCACCCCTCCACTTT. This codes for CASRLAGDNSPLHF.

This clonotype has at least ten counts. The chain combines TRBV7-2 with TRBJ2-3; no clear D. This CDR3 spans 15 amino acids. The germline V gene encodes CDR1 SGHTA and CDR2 FQGNSA. V lost 3 bases, J lost 0 bases, and 10 bases lay in between. The CDR3 DNA reads as TGTGCCAGCAGCTTTCCCCTGGGGAGCACAGATACGCAGTATTTT. Amino acids: CASSFPLGSTDTQYF.

This chain links TRBV20-1 with TRBJ1-1; tentatively, D is TRBD1 (5 bases). The CDR3 contains 14 residues. V dropped 6 bases and J dropped 4 bases, with 18 bases sitting between them. Per germline, CDR1 DFQATT and CDR2 SNEGSKA (reference sequence). DNA of the CDR3: TGCAGTGCCCACACTAGACGGGGCACCACTGAAGCTTTCTTT. This encodes CSAHTRRGTTEAFF.

This clonotype was detected many times. In nucleotides, the CDR3 is TGTGCCAGCAGCGCCGGTGGGGGGCCAGATACGCAGTATTTT. As protein: CASSAGGGPDTQYF. The V call is TRBV9, the J call TRBJ2-3; perhaps D is TRBD1 or TRBD2 (6 bases each). The V and J ends lost 3 bases and 4 bases respectively, with 12 bases between them. The length of the CDR3 is 14 residues. CDR1 and CDR2 (germline): SGDLS, YYNGEE.

This clonotype was seen more than once but under ten times. The chain carries TRBV7-6 and TRBJ2-3, with D possibly matching TRBD2 (6 bases). Germline CDR1 is SGHVS and CDR2 is FNYEAQ. The CDR3 runs to 16 residues. The V gene lost 6 bases and the J gene lost 2 bases, with 18 bases spanning the gap. The CDR3 region is CASRSFPGLYTDTQYF. In DNA form, the CDR3 reads TGTGCCAGCAGGTCGTTCCCGGGACTGTACACAGATACGCAGTATTTT.

To note about this clonotype: One base away lies a much larger clone, so this may be a sequencing read error. The chain is built from TRBV11-3 and TRBJ2-3, with TRBD2 matching 8 bases. Germline-derived CDR1 and CDR2 are SGHNT and YENEEA. There are 14 residues in the CDR3. CDR3 amino acids: CARSFNRGGDTQYF. The CDR3, as DNA: TGTGCCCGCAGCTTCAATCGCGGGGGGGATACGCAGTATTTT.

This clonotype was detected ten times or more. The rearrangement uses TRBV7-2 and TRBJ1-5; D unclear. The V end lost 1 base, the J end lost 0 bases, and 10 bases lay between the germline ends. The length of the CDR3 is 16 residues. Germline CDR1 is SGHTA and CDR2 is FQGNSA. The CDR3 reads CASSLDGTLSNQPQHF. The CDR3 nucleotides read TGTGCCAGCAGCTTAGACGGTACCCTTAGCAATCAGCCCCAGCATTTT.

This clonotype was detected ten times or more. V and J are TRBV10-3 and TRBJ1-6, with 9 bases matching TRBD1. Losses at the gene ends were 2 bases for V and 10 bases for J; bases not matched to a gene: 9. The germline V gene encodes CDR1 ENHRY and CDR2 SYGVKD. The CDR3 contains 16 residues. The CDR3 nucleotides are TGTGCCATCAGTGAGAGGCTGACAGGACAGGGGTCACCCCTCCACTTT. This translates into CAISERLTGQGSPLHF.

The rearrangement links TRBV28 to TRBJ2-7; D is unresolved. CDR1 MDHEN and CDR2 SYDVKM come from the germline V gene. The CDR3 runs to 14 residues. V lost 4 bases, J lost 0 bases, and 10 bases lay in between. DNA for the CDR3: TGTGCCAGCAGTTACGGGTTCAGCTCCTACGAGCAGTACTTC. It yields the protein CASSYGFSSYEQYF. The whole variable domain, filled in from reference TRBV28 and TRBJ2-7, reads DVKVTQSSRYLVKRTGEKVFLECVQDMDHENMFWYRQDPGLGLRLIYFSYDVKMKEKGDIPEGYSVSREKKERFSLILESASTNQTSMYLCASSYGFSSYEQYFGPGTRLTVT.

Only a few counts were recorded for this clonotype. The chain links TRBV28 to TRBJ1-2, with D unresolved. In germline, CDR1 is MDHEN, CDR2 SYDVKM. The CDR3 totals 14 residues. The V and J ends lost 3 bases and 0 bases respectively, with 8 bases between them. Here the CDR3 reads CASSFAETNYGYTF. The CDR3 nucleotides are TGTGCCAGCAGTTTTGCGGAGACTAACTATGGCTACACCTTC.

The chain combines TRBV19 with TRBJ2-3; D ambiguous. CDR1 and CDR2 from the germline V gene are LNHDA and SQIVND (reference sequence). The CDR3 is 15 amino acids. Trimming took 4 bases from V and 2 from J, leaving 13 bases between them. CDR3 sequence: CASSRDASNTDTQYF. DNA for the CDR3: TGTGCCAGTAGTAGAGACGCTTCGAACACAGATACGCAGTATTTT.